A selection of T cell receptor beta chains follows, all from one sample in a study of T cells in Graves' hyperthyroidism and ophthalmopathy. Each CDR3 protein is one row after TCRdb ran MiXCR on the multiplex PCR reads. The table records roughly 550,000 distinct CDR3 sequences, 15% to 20% of them present only once. The sequenced material came from blood. The receptors stem from a woman in her 30s with Graves' ophthalmopathy. Both conserved end residues are part of each CDR3. The D gene is left open where the match is weak. Rows may omit the clone size; those that give it use once, few, many or a size class.

D	V	J	size	DNA	CDR3
.	TRBV19	TRBJ2-7	.	TGTGCCAGTAGTATGTATTCCGGCGAGCAGTACTTC	CASSMYSGEQYF
TRBD1	TRBV7-6	TRBJ1-1	few	TGTGCCAGCAGCCCCCCAGGGGGAGGGGACACTGGAGCTTTCTTT	CASSPPGGGDTGAFF
.	TRBV18	TRBJ2-5	.	TGTGCCAGCTCACCACCGGTAGCAGGGCAAGAGACCCAGTACTTC	CASSPPVAGQETQYF
TRBD2	TRBV10-3	TRBJ2-3	few	TGTGCCATCACGGGACTAGCGGGAGCTAGCACAGATACGCAGTATTTT	CAITGLAGASTDTQYF
.	TRBV28	TRBJ2-1	.	TGTGCCAGCAGTTTTTCCTGGGGGACGCAGTTCTTC	CASSFSWGTQFF
.	TRBV7-2	TRBJ1-5	many	TGTGCCAGCAGCCGTGATGGACAGCCTAATCAGCCCCAGCATTTT	CASSRDGQPNQPQHF
.	TRBV12-3/TRBV12-4	TRBJ2-4	.	TGTGCCAGCAGCTCAGGCGTCGGGTACATTCAGTACTTC	CASSSGVGYIQYF
.	TRBV28	TRBJ1-1	.	TGTGCCAGCATCTCCCCTAAGGGACGGCGGGGTGAAGCTTTCTTT	CASISPKGRRGEAFF
TRBD1	TRBV4-1	TRBJ1-5	.	TGCGCCAGCAGCCACGTACTACAGGGGCGGCAGGATCAGCCCCAGCATTTT	CASSHVLQGRQDQPQHF
TRBD1	TRBV6-1	TRBJ1-5	.	TGTGCCAGCAGTGATGACAGGGTCCGGGGTCAGCCCCAGCATTTT	CASSDDRVRGQPQHF
.	TRBV7-9	TRBJ1-4	.	TGTGCCAGCAGCCGGCTTGACAGCGAGGAGGAAAAACTGTTTTTT	CASSRLDSEEEKLFF
.	TRBV7-8	TRBJ2-1	many	TGTGCCAGCAGTTCAAGTAGCTTCTCCGATGAGCAGTTCTTC	CASSSSSFSDEQFF
.	TRBV6-2/TRBV6-3	TRBJ1-4	.	TGTGCCAGCCGACAGAAGGGCGCGGGAAATGAAGAACTGTTTTTT	CASRQKGAGNEELFF
.	TRBV29-1	TRBJ2-2	few	TGCAGCGTTGCAGTTAACACCGGGGAGCTGTTTTTT	CSVAVNTGELFF
.	TRBV27	TRBJ2-7	few	TGTGCCAGCAGTTTCTATATCGAGCTCCACGAGCAGTACTTC	CASSFYIELHEQYF
TRBD2	TRBV24-1	TRBJ2-1	.	TGTGCCACCAGTGACCCTAGCGGGGGACGTTACAATGAGCAGTTCTTC	CATSDPSGGRYNEQFF
.	TRBV9	TRBJ2-1	few	TGTGCCAGCAGCGTTAGCTCCGGGACGGCAACCAATGAGCAGTTCTTC	CASSVSSGTATNEQFF
.	TRBV6-5	TRBJ1-4	many	TGTGCCAGCAGTTACTCGAGGTCTAATGAAAAACTGTTTTTT	CASSYSRSNEKLFF
.	TRBV20-1	TRBJ2-6	few	TGCAGCCCCGACCAAACTGGGGCCAACGTCCTGACTTTC	CSPDQTGANVLTF
TRBD1	TRBV5-1	TRBJ2-2	many	TGCGCCAGCAGCCTGTCGGGACAGGGGACCGGGGAGCTGTTTTTT	CASSLSGQGTGELFF
.	TRBV20-1	TRBJ1-2	many	TGCAGTGCTCCATCAGGGGACCATGGCTACACCTTC	CSAPSGDHGYTF
.	TRBV30	TRBJ1-1	many	TGTGCCTGCAGGACCAAGGGTGGCACTGAAGCTTTCTTT	CACRTKGGTEAFF
.	TRBV28	TRBJ2-7	many	TGTGCCAGCAGTTACCCTGGGGGCCGGGAGCAGTACTTC	CASSYPGGREQYF
.	TRBV20-1	TRBJ2-5	many	TGCAGTGCTAGAGATTATGGAGTCCAAGAGACCCAGTACTTC	CSARDYGVQETQYF
TRBD2	TRBV29-1	TRBJ2-7	few	TGCAGCGTTGACGTAGCGGGAGGGGACTACGAGCAGTACTTC	CSVDVAGGDYEQYF
.	TRBV6-1	TRBJ2-1	many	TGTGCCAGCAACACGGGGAGCTCCTACAATGAGCAGTTCTTC	CASNTGSSYNEQFF
TRBD2	TRBV27	TRBJ2-3	many	TGTGCCAGCAGTCGGGGTAGCGGGAAGGCAGATACGCAGTATTTT	CASSRGSGKADTQYF
.	TRBV9	TRBJ2-7	.	TGTGCCAGCAGCGTAGACATTCCGGGGGCGCTTTCCTACGAGCAGTACTTC	CASSVDIPGALSYEQYF
TRBD1	TRBV29-1	TRBJ2-1	few	TGCAGCGTGGACAGGGGTAGGGGGGATGAGCAGTTCTTC	CSVDRGRGDEQFF
TRBD1	TRBV5-8	TRBJ1-1	many	TGTGCCAGCAGCGTAGGGGGGACAGGGCCTGGGACTGAAGCTTTCTTT	CASSVGGTGPGTEAFF
TRBD1	TRBV28	TRBJ2-7	many	TGTGCCAGCAGTTCAATCCGGGACAGGTACTACGAGCAGTACTTC	CASSSIRDRYYEQYF
.	TRBV20-1	TRBJ2-7	many	TGCAGTGCTAAACGGGACACCTCCTACGAGCAGTACTTC	CSAKRDTSYEQYF
TRBD1	TRBV28	TRBJ2-6	.	TGTGCCATGGGACAGGCAAAAAACTCTGGGGCCAACGTCCTGACTTTC	CAMGQAKNSGANVLTF
TRBD1	TRBV6-2/TRBV6-3	TRBJ1-3	.	TGTGCCAGCAGTTACCCCGGACAGGTTTTCTCTGGAAACACCATATATTTT	CASSYPGQVFSGNTIYF
.	TRBV28	TRBJ2-7	few	TGTGCCAGCAGTTTATTACGGGCCGAGCAGTACTTC	CASSLLRAEQYF
.	TRBV2	TRBJ1-5	many	TGTGCCAGCAGTGAAAGGGAGCAGCCCCAGCATTTT	CASSEREQPQHF
.	TRBV9	TRBJ1-3	few	TGTGCCAGCAGCGTAGGAGGCACGGCAAACACCATATATTTT	CASSVGGTANTIYF
TRBD2	TRBV12-3/TRBV12-4	TRBJ2-1	.	TGTGCCAGCAGTCACAGACTAGCGGGAGATTACAATGAGCAGTTCTTC	CASSHRLAGDYNEQFF
.	TRBV6-1	TRBJ2-7	.	TGTGCCAGCAGCCCCCTTGACTTTTCCTACGAGCAGTACTTC	CASSPLDFSYEQYF
.	TRBV20-1	TRBJ2-1	many	TGCAGTGCTGTAAGAGGGACCAATGAGCAGTTCTTC	CSAVRGTNEQFF
.	TRBV4-1	TRBJ2-1	few	TGCGCCAGCAGCCAAGGGGCACTAGCTATCTACAATGAGCAGTTCTTC	CASSQGALAIYNEQFF
.	TRBV19	TRBJ1-2	.	TGTGCCAGTAGTCTTTCGGGGGCGAGAGCTGGCTACACCTTC	CASSLSGARAGYTF
.	TRBV7-9	TRBJ2-5	few	TGTGCCAGCGGATCGGCGGGGATCCAAGAGACCCAGTACTTC	CASGSAGIQETQYF
TRBD1	TRBV9	TRBJ2-4	.	TGTGCCAGCAGCGTAGGTGTGGACAGGGGAGACATTCAGTACTTC	CASSVGVDRGDIQYF
.	TRBV6-1	TRBJ2-2	.	TGTGCCAGCAGTGCCCTCGGGGCCCGGGAGCTGTTTTTT	CASSALGARELFF
.	TRBV6-1	TRBJ2-1	.	TGTGCCAGCAGGTCGGGACTTCTCAATGAGCAGTTCTTC	CASRSGLLNEQFF
.	TRBV7-9	TRBJ2-5	many	TGTGCCAGCAGCTTCCCTCGGACATTAGAGACCCAGTACTTC	CASSFPRTLETQYF